The T cell receptor beta chain under discussion was sequenced for a study of blood T cell repertoires in COVID-19. About the study: COVID-19 samples from acute and convalescent phases originated in the United States, Italy and Spain. PBMCs, B-cell-depleted T cells, or T cells provided the cDNA or gDNA that made up the material.

Per the authors' pipeline: Estimates of nucleated cell counts were drawn from the amplification of reference gene primers. The protocol was immunoSEQ multiplex PCR, while the TCRdb copy is restricted to in-frame clones and leaves out a portion. Clonal size and the V and J genes are those of that table, whereas D and trimming came from the DNA. The sample yields about 400,000 clones, 89% seen once. Germline CDR1 reads SGHDN; CDR2 reads FVKESK. V was cut by 4 bases and J by 7 bases, with 13 bases left in between. The CDR3 consists of 14 residues. This chain connects TRBV14 to TRBJ1-4; no clear D gene. Sequences were obtained from peripheral blood. The sequence came from a man in his forties or fifties with acute or convalescent COVID-19. This CDR3 is CASSRTSVGEKLFF. Written as DNA, the CDR3 is TGTGCCAGCAGCCGAACGAGTGTCGGTGAAAAACTGTTTTTT.